One sample yielded the 27 T cell receptor beta chains listed below, sequenced in a study of chemoradiotherapy in HPV16-positive cancers. The repertoire was sequenced with immunoSEQ multiplex PCR; TCRdb's copy has only in-frame clones and lacks some. This table has around 12,000 clones, roughly 87% appearing once. This material consisted of blood, taken from a patient who underwent chemoradiotherapy. The receptors originated from a human donor with HPV-associated anogenital cancer.

The chain combines TRBV7-9 with TRBJ2-2; 7 nucleotides line up with TRBD1. The CDR3 is made up of 13 amino acids. Unmatched junction bases numbered 2, after V lost 5 bases and J lost 5 bases. Per germline, CDR1 SEHNR and CDR2 FQNEAQ (reference sequence). CDR3 protein: CASSMTGTGELFF. The DNA of the CDR3 is TGTGCCAGCAGCATGACAGGGACCGGGGAGCTGTTTTTT. Based on the CDR3 plus reference TRBV7-9 and TRBJ2-2, the full variable domain is DTGVSQNPRHKITKRGQNVTFRCDPISEHNRLYWYRQTLGQGPEFLTYFQNEAQLEKSRLLSDRFSAERPKGSFSTLEIQRTEQGDSAMYLCASSMTGTGELFFGEGSRLTVL.

A few counts support this clone. The J gene is TRBJ2-7, the V gene TRBV6-5; the D gene is possibly TRBD1 (7 bases). The V end was cut by 3 bases, the J end by 1 base, with 13 bases between. The CDR3 has 15 residues. Germline V lookup: CDR1 MNHEY, CDR2 SVGAGI. DNA of the CDR3: TGTGCCAGCAGTTATGGCGGGGACAGTTCCTACGAGCAGTACTTC. Translated, it gives CASSYGGDSSYEQYF.

The chain couples TRBV11-2 to TRBJ2-1, with D tentatively TRBD1 (6 bases). The V gene lost 0 bases and the J gene lost 4 bases, with 10 bases spanning the gap. Germline CDR1 and CDR2: SGHAT and FQNNGV. This CDR3 comprises 15 residues. CDR3 nucleotide sequence: TGTGCCAGCAGCTTAGAGAGAGGGACATACAATGAGCAGTTCTTC. Translation gives CASSLERGTYNEQFF.

This chain joins TRBV7-9 and TRBJ2-4, with D possibly matching TRBD2 (7 bases). Germline V gene sequence: CDR1 SEHNR, CDR2 FQNEAQ (reference sequence). Trimming cost V 7 bases and J 10 bases, with 23 bases left between them. This CDR3 region has 15 residues. The chain's CDR3 is CASTRGVGGEGIQYF. CDR3 nucleotides: TGTGCCAGCACCCGGGGGGTAGGGGGTGAAGGAATTCAGTACTTC.

V and J are TRBV2 and TRBJ2-3, with 9 bases identical to TRBD1. CDR1 and CDR2 (germline): SNHLY, FYNNEI. This CDR3 is 14 amino acids long. The ends lost 5 bases at V and 5 bases at J; junction bases unmatched: 5. The CDR3 DNA reads TGTGCCAGCAGTCGACAGGGGGTGAGAGATACGCAGTATTTT. This codes for CASSRQGVRDTQYF.

The chain combines TRBV7-8 with TRBJ2-7, with D perhaps matching TRBD1 (6 bases). The CDR3 contains 15 residues. V was pared by 0 bases and J by 5 bases, with 14 bases between. Germline CDR1 and CDR2: SGHVS and FQNEAQ. In DNA, the CDR3 is TGTGCCAGCAGCTTAGCTATACAGGGTCCCAACGAGCAGTACTTC. Its protein is CASSLAIQGPNEQYF.

Only a few counts were recorded for this clone. The junction shows a germline mismatch at one end, possibly a read error. V gene TRBV7-2 combines with J gene TRBJ2-2; no definite D call. The length of the CDR3 is 14 residues. Germline CDR1 is SGHTA and CDR2 is FQGNSA. CDR3 protein: CASTLAGNTGELFF. CDR3 DNA sequence: TGTGCCAGCACCTTAGCAGGGAACACCGGGGAGCTGTTTTTT.

This clone was observed a few times. This chain links TRBV6-1 with TRBJ1-6; maybe TRBD1 (5 bases). Deletions cut 4 bases from V and 8 bases from J, with 9 bases between. CDR1 is MNHNS, CDR2 SASEGT, per germline. The CDR3 is 13 residues long. In nucleotides, the CDR3 is TGTGCCAGCAGTGGTGGGGACTATTCACCCCTCCACTTT. Translated: CASSGGDYSPLHF.

This chain connects TRBV7-9 to TRBJ1-1; no clear D. The ends were cut back, 5 bases at V and 1 base at J, with 11 bases in the middle. The CDR3 runs to 14 residues. Looked up from germline, CDR1 is SEHNR and CDR2 is FQNEAQ (reference sequence). The CDR3 protein is CASSHPFGNTEAFF. For the CDR3, the DNA is TGTGCCAGCAGCCACCCGTTCGGGAACACTGAAGCTTTCTTT.

The chain uses TRBV27 and TRBJ2-1; 13 nucleotides agree with TRBD2. Germline CDR1 MNHEY, CDR2 SMNVEV (reference sequence). This CDR3 is built from 18 residues. The trim removed 5 bases at V and 6 bases at J, leaving 13 bases unmatched. The CDR3 here is CASSPYLGLAGVGNEQFF. CDR3 nucleotides: TGTGCCAGCAGTCCCTACCTCGGACTAGCGGGAGTTGGCAATGAGCAGTTCTTC.

The rearrangement uses TRBV6-1 and TRBJ1-2; the D gene is possibly TRBD1 (6 bases). The CDR3 is made up of 13 amino acids. The germline V and J ends were trimmed by 5 bases and 4 bases, with 11 bases remaining between them. The germline gives CDR1 MNHNS, CDR2 SASEGT. Written as DNA, the CDR3 is TGTGCCAGCAGTCTGGACAGCGGCTATGGCTACACCTTC. Encoded protein: CASSLDSGYGYTF.

The chain joins TRBV6-1 to TRBJ1-3, with D hard to call. The length of the CDR3 is 14 residues. Looked up from germline, CDR1 is MNHNS and CDR2 is SASEGT. The germline V and J ends were trimmed by 3 bases and 4 bases, with 10 bases remaining between them. The CDR3 DNA reads as TGTGCCAGCAGTGATTGGGGAGTGGGAAACACCATATATTTT. As protein: CASSDWGVGNTIYF.

The CDR3 DNA sequence: TGTGCCAGCAGCTTAGTTAGGCGGGGGAGGTACCAAGAGACCCAGTACTTC. It translates to CASSLVRRGRYQETQYF. The genes are TRBV7-2 and TRBJ2-5; 7 bases fit TRBD2. The V gene's germline CDR1 is SGHTA and CDR2 FQGNSA. The CDR3 covers 17 residues. With 1 base clipped from V and 0 bases from J, the junction kept 8 bases outside the gene matches.

The V gene is TRBV7-9, the J gene TRBJ1-2; D is unclear. Germline CDR1 and CDR2: SEHNR and FQNEAQ (reference sequence). The CDR3 has 16 residues. V lost 4 bases to trimming and J lost 0 bases, with 15 bases between them. The CDR3 reads CASSSVGDTANYGYTF. The CDR3, as DNA: TGTGCCAGCAGCTCTGTCGGGGATACCGCTAACTATGGCTACACCTTC.

This sequence joins TRBV4-1 and TRBJ1-4; maybe TRBD1 (5 bases). Trimming took off 3 bases at V and 8 bases at J, with 19 bases between the two ends. This CDR3 comprises 16 residues. Germline V gene data show CDR1 as MGHRA and CDR2 as YSYEKL. CDR3 nucleotides: TGCGCCAGCAGCCAGCTAAACATGGGGCTTAGCGAAAAACTGTTTTTT. Protein sequence: CASSQLNMGLSEKLFF.

The J gene is TRBJ1-2, the V gene TRBV28, with D possibly being TRBD1 (5 bases). With 3 bases removed from V and 8 bases from J, the gap between germline ends came to 13 bases. This CDR3 region has 13 residues. Germline CDR1 and CDR2: MDHEN and SYDVKM. In DNA form, the CDR3 reads TGTGCCAGCAGTTTTCGGCGGGGCGACGGCTACACCTTC. This codes for CASSFRRGDGYTF.

This chain links TRBV4-1 with TRBJ1-3; 7 bases fit TRBD1. V dropped 1 base and J dropped 0; count of bases not matched to a gene: 6. CDR1 and CDR2 from the germline V gene are MGHRA and YSYEKL. The CDR3 runs 17 residues. This CDR3 reads CASSQGGGINSGNTIYF. The CDR3 DNA follows: TGCGCCAGCAGCCAAGGAGGGGGCATTAACTCTGGAAACACCATATATTTT.

As to this clone: The junction does not match germline at one end; this may be a read error. The chain combines TRBV19 with TRBJ1-1, with a possible D match to TRBD1 (5 bases). In germline, CDR1 is LNHDA, CDR2 SQIVND (reference sequence). The CDR3 has 13 residues. This CDR3 is CASSIYYDRPASF. CDR3 in DNA: TGTGCCAGTAGTATCTATTACGACAGACCCGCTTCCTTT.

The chain is built from TRBV7-2 and TRBJ2-1; D might be TRBD2 (5 bases). The V gene's germline CDR1 is SGHTA and CDR2 FQGNSA. The CDR3 sequence is 13 residues long. Trimming took off 1 base at V and 9 bases at J, with 10 bases between the two ends. CDR3 residues: CASSLEAGAEQFF. In nucleotides, the CDR3 is TGTGCCAGCAGCTTAGAGGCGGGTGCTGAGCAGTTCTTC.

The chain carries TRBV21-1 and TRBJ1-5; TRBD1 is the table's D call and was not checked against the DNA. TRBV21-1 is termed a pseudogene. CDR3 length equals 17 residues. CDR3 DNA: TGTGCCAGCAGCAAATCAGGGGTCAAGGCTCCTATAGAGCCCCAGCATTTT. Translating gives CASSKSGVKAPIEPQHF.

This chain connects TRBV28 to TRBJ1-5; D gene uncertain. Trimming stripped 5 bases from V and 0 bases from J, with 11 bases between. Germline V CDR1 and CDR2: MDHEN, SYDVKM. The CDR3 is 15 residues long. CDR3 sequence (DNA): TGTGCCAGCAGTCCCATCAAGGGTAGCAATCAGCCCCAGCATTTT. Protein: CASSPIKGSNQPQHF. Together with reference TRBV28 and TRBJ1-5, the CDR3 gives the full variable domain: DVKVTQSSRYLVKRTGEKVFLECVQDMDHENMFWYRQDPGLGLRLIYFSYDVKMKEKGDIPEGYSVSREKKERFSLILESASTNQTSMYLCASSPIKGSNQPQHFGDGTRLSIL.

The gene calls are TRBV5-1 and TRBJ2-6; possible D gene TRBD1, 5 bases. V lost 1 base and J lost 0, with 14 bases in between. Germline V gives CDR1 SGHRS, CDR2 YFSETQ. CDR3 length: 18 amino acids. The CDR3 loop reads CASSLFTGLISGANVLTF. The CDR3 coding sequence is TGCGCCAGCAGCTTGTTCACAGGTCTTATCTCTGGGGCCAACGTCCTGACTTTC.

The J gene is TRBJ2-2, the V gene TRBV18; 7 bases fit TRBD1. J was trimmed by 1 base and V by 3 bases; bases with no gene match: 8. Germline V gene sequence: CDR1 KGHSH, CDR2 LQKENI. This CDR3 region has 17 residues. The chain's CDR3 is CASSPNLQGLNTGELFF. DNA of the CDR3: TGTGCCAGCTCACCTAATTTACAGGGGTTGAACACCGGGGAGCTGTTTTTT.

This chain joins TRBV9 and TRBJ2-2; 7 bases are shared with TRBD2. Germline lookup yields CDR1 SGDLS and CDR2 YYNGEE. The CDR3 covers 16 residues. J gave up 7 bases and V 4 bases, and 13 bases lay outside the gene matches. CDR3 in amino acids: CASSPGQRGRDGELFF. The CDR3 coding sequence is TGTGCCAGCAGCCCCGGTCAGCGGGGTCGAGACGGGGAGCTGTTTTTT.

The J gene is TRBJ2-1, the V gene TRBV4-1; 7 bases fit TRBD2. The J segment lost 4 bases and the V segment lost 1 base, leaving 13 bases of the junction unmatched. Germline loops: CDR1 MGHRA, CDR2 YSYEKL. The CDR3 has 18 amino acids. The CDR3 sequence is CASSQVFFERGWYNEQFF. The CDR3 region has the DNA TGCGCCAGCAGCCAAGTATTCTTTGAGCGGGGATGGTACAATGAGCAGTTCTTC.

The rearrangement links TRBV18 to TRBJ2-5; TRBD2 might be the D (6 bases). The germline gives CDR1 KGHSH, CDR2 LQKENI. This CDR3 is built from 17 residues. V lost 4 bases, J lost 5 bases, and 23 bases lay in between. CDR3 region: CASSQLTSRSFGETQYF. The CDR3 coding sequence is TGTGCCAGCTCACAACTGACTAGTAGGTCCTTTGGGGAGACCCAGTACTTC.

V gene TRBV4-3 combines with J gene TRBJ1-2, with D possibly matching TRBD1 (5 bases). The CDR3 is made up of 19 amino acids. V shed 4 bases and J shed 0 bases, with 24 bases lying between them. From germline, CDR1 is LGHNA and CDR2 YSLEER. The CDR3: CASSPRDDKSGWANYGYTF. Here the CDR3 DNA reads TGCGCCAGCAGCCCGCGGGACGACAAGTCGGGGTGGGCTAACTATGGCTACACCTTC.